Presented here are 27 T cell receptor beta chains from one specimen sequenced in a study of CD8+CD57+ T cells in acquired aplastic anemia. Patients chosen for sequencing had shown CD8+CD57+ cell expansion by flow cytometry. The template for TCR beta VDJ and CDR3 sequence profiling was genomic DNA. TCRdb reanalysed the reads using MiXCR and keeps one entry per CDR3 protein. Of 200,000 to 250,000 distinct CDR3 sequences listed, 65% were seen once; the top ten hold around 58%. The sample was sorted CD4+, CD8+, or CD8+CD57+ T cells (not recorded which) from PBMCs. The receptors shown here come from a human donor with aplastic anemia.

This clonotype occurred a few times. V gene TRBV19 combines with J gene TRBJ1-5; D ambiguous. Germline V gene lookup returns CDR1 LNHDA and CDR2 SQIVND (reference sequence). This CDR3 contains 14 residues. Trimming removed 3 bases at V and 7 bases at J, with 13 bases between. In DNA, the CDR3 is TGTGCCAGTAGTATTGGAGGAGGGCGACAGCCCCAGCATTTT. Amino acid sequence: CASSIGGGRQPQHF.

The chain is built from TRBV15 and TRBJ1-1, with a weak D call TRBD1 (5 bases). The CDR3 loop spans 13 amino acids. CDR1 is LNHNV, CDR2 YYDKDF, per germline (reference sequence). Trimming shortened V by 8 bases and J by 0 bases, and 10 bases separated the two germline ends. In DNA, the CDR3 is TGTGCCACCGGAGGGGCCGTGAACACTGAAGCTTTCTTT. As protein: CATGGAVNTEAFF.

The rearrangement joins TRBV20-1 to TRBJ2-7; 9 nucleotides line up with TRBD1. The germline V gene encodes CDR1 DFQATT and CDR2 SNEGSKA (reference sequence). CDR3 length equals 12 residues. After removal of 5 bases from V and 3 bases from J, the junction contained 2 bases not matched to a gene. The CDR3 DNA reads TGCAGTGCTCGGGACAGGGACTACGAGCAGTACTTC. It specifies CSARDRDYEQYF.

This clonotype was counted a few times. The CDR3 loop reads CASSPGTGGESVYEQYF. The CDR3 coding sequence is TGTGCCAGCAGCCCCGGGACAGGGGGGGAGAGTGTCTACGAGCAGTACTTC. The chain recombines TRBV7-8 with TRBJ2-7; 11 bases agree with TRBD1. Losses at the gene ends were 5 bases for V and 3 bases for J; bases not matched to a gene: 12. This CDR3 has 17 residues. Germline values: CDR1 SGHVS, CDR2 FQNEAQ.

This clonotype was seen only a few times. The chain joins TRBV7-2 to TRBJ1-6; no clear D gene. V lost 4 bases to trimming and J lost 7 bases, with 8 bases between them. The germline V gene has CDR1 SGHTA and CDR2 FQGNSA. This CDR3 is built from 13 residues. The CDR3 protein is CASSSPTNSPLHF. CDR3 DNA: TGTGCCAGCAGCTCACCAACGAATTCACCCCTCCACTTT.

The V gene is TRBV6-4, the J gene TRBJ1-2, with 9 bases lining up with TRBD1. From germline, CDR1 is MRHNA and CDR2 SNTAGT. The CDR3 is made up of 14 amino acids. The V and J ends lost 6 bases and 2 bases, in that order; junction bases with no gene match: 4. CDR3 in amino acids: CASRAGTGNYGYTF. The CDR3, as DNA: TGTGCCAGCAGAGCCGGGACAGGGAACTATGGCTACACCTTC.

The V and J genes are TRBV7-3 and TRBJ2-3, with 8 positions matching TRBD1. From germline, CDR1 is SGHTA and CDR2 FQGTGA. This CDR3 contains 15 residues. Germline trimming cut 7 bases from V and 4 bases from J; bases unmatched to any gene: 10. The CDR3 is CASNYDRGRADTQYF. The DNA for the CDR3 is TGTGCCAGCAACTACGACAGGGGTCGGGCAGATACGCAGTATTTT.

The chain couples TRBV7-2 to TRBJ2-1, with unresolved D. The ends were cut back, 2 bases at V and 3 bases at J, with 8 bases in the middle. This CDR3 has 14 amino acids. Germline V CDR1 and CDR2: SGHTA, FQGNSA. The CDR3 loop is CASSLLAVYNEQFF. The CDR3 DNA reads TGTGCCAGCAGCTTACTCGCAGTCTACAATGAGCAGTTCTTC.

V is TRBV20-1 and J is TRBJ2-1; either TRBD1 or TRBD2 may supply D (5 bases each). CDR1 and CDR2 from the germline V gene are DFQATT and SNEGSKA (reference sequence). The V gene lost 5 bases and the J gene lost 4 bases, with 12 bases spanning the gap. The CDR3 sequence is 13 residues long. The CDR3 coding sequence is TGCAGTGCTCCGGGGCTTGCTTACAATGAGCAGTTCTTC. This sequence encodes CSAPGLAYNEQFF.

This sequence joins TRBV15 and TRBJ2-1; 10 nucleotides line up with TRBD1. Trimming cost V 2 bases and J 8 bases; bases outside gene matches: 12. Per the germline V gene, CDR1 is LNHNV and CDR2 is YYDKDF (reference sequence). The CDR3 is 17 residues long. Here the CDR3 reads CATSRPFPGQGLHEQFF. The CDR3 DNA is TGTGCCACCAGCAGACCCTTTCCGGGACAGGGGTTGCATGAGCAGTTCTTC.

With respect to this clonotype: Being one base from a much bigger clone, this may be a read error. The rearrangement joins TRBV9 to TRBJ2-3, with D perhaps TRBD2 (7 bases). The CDR3 has 19 amino acids. The germline CDR1 and CDR2 sequences are SGDLS and YYNGEE. This chain's CDR3 is CASGVDPGRGDWQTDTQYF. CDR3 sequence (DNA): TGTGCCAGCGGCGTAGACCCAGGGAGGGGGGACTGGCAAACAGATACGCAGTATTTT.

The rearrangement joins TRBV2 to TRBJ2-2; 8 bases map to TRBD1. CDR3 size: 16 residues. Unmatched junction bases numbered 5, after V lost 4 bases and J lost 1 base. Germline CDR1 is SNHLY and CDR2 is FYNNEI. DNA for the CDR3: TGTGCCAGCAGTGGACAGGGGATGGGGAACACCGGGGAGCTGTTTTTT. It is translated as CASSGQGMGNTGELFF.

V usage is TRBV10-3 and J usage is TRBJ1-4; D may be TRBD1 (6 bases). Per germline, CDR1 ENHRY and CDR2 SYGVKD. This CDR3 has 15 residues. Trimming left V 0 bases short and J 8 bases short, with 13 bases between. The CDR3 DNA reads as TGTGCCATCAGTGAGTCTGGGGGGGCTGGGGAAAAACTGTTTTTT. The encoded protein is CAISESGGAGEKLFF.

V and J are TRBV20-1 and TRBJ1-1; unclear D gene. The CDR3 sequence is 10 residues long. CDR1 and CDR2 from the germline V gene are DFQATT and SNEGSKA (reference sequence). Trimming stripped 3 bases from V and 8 bases from J, with 7 bases between. The CDR3 nucleotides are TGCAGTGCTAGTACGGGAGAAGCTTTCTTT. Its translation: CSASTGEAFF.

As to this clonotype: One end of the junction is discordant with germline, which a read error may explain. This chain uses TRBV10-3 with TRBJ1-2; no reliable D call. The CDR3 totals 14 residues. The V gene's germline CDR1 is ENHRY and CDR2 SYGVKD. CDR3 residues: CASSYLDGGYGYTF. Written as DNA, the CDR3 is TGTGCCAGCAGTTACCTGGACGGAGGATATGGCTACACCTTC.

The chain joins TRBV7-2 to TRBJ2-7, with D tentatively TRBD2 (6 bases). CDR3 size: 14 residues. Germline CDR1 SGHTA, CDR2 FQGNSA. Trimming cost V 3 bases and J 6 bases, with 15 bases left between them. CDR3 bases: TGTGCCAGCAGCTTCGGCCAGGGAGGTCTCGAGCAGTACTTC. Encoded protein: CASSFGQGGLEQYF.

This clonotype has ten or more counts. The rearrangement joins TRBV7-9 to TRBJ2-7; 7 nucleotides agree with TRBD2. CDR1 and CDR2 from the germline V gene are SEHNR and FQNEAQ (reference sequence). The CDR3 contains 14 residues. V shed 6 bases and J 2 bases; nucleotides not matched to a gene: 7. The CDR3 sequence is CASSSSGTPYEQYF. Written as DNA, the CDR3 is TGTGCCAGCAGTTCTAGCGGCACCCCCTACGAGCAGTACTTC.

The CDR3 loop reads CSAAGTVNQPQHF. The CDR3 DNA follows: TGCAGTGCTGCCGGGACAGTTAATCAGCCCCAGCATTTT. This chain links TRBV20-1 with TRBJ1-5, with 7 nucleotides matching TRBD1. This CDR3 spans 13 amino acids. V lost 5 bases to trimming and J lost 4 bases; unmatched junction nucleotides: 5. Germline loops: CDR1 DFQATT, CDR2 SNEGSKA (reference sequence).

The chain carries TRBV5-1 and TRBJ2-3; 9 bases are a match to TRBD1. The junction had 3 bases not matched to a gene; V was cut back by 0 bases and J by 4 bases. This CDR3 spans 15 amino acids. Germline V CDR1 and CDR2: SGHRS, YFSETQ. DNA for the CDR3: TGCGCCAGCAGCTTGGGGGACAGGGCCGCAGATACGCAGTATTTT. It codes for CASSLGDRAADTQYF.

This chain joins TRBV20-1 and TRBJ2-3, with 11 bases that match TRBD1. CDR3 length: 16 amino acids. The V gene end was trimmed by 3 bases and the J gene end by 3 bases; junction bases not matched to a gene: 8. The germline V gene has CDR1 DFQATT and CDR2 SNEGSKA (reference sequence). In DNA form, the CDR3 reads TGCAGTGCTAGGGGGACAGGGGGTACTAGGACAGATACGCAGTATTTT. This sequence encodes CSARGTGGTRTDTQYF.

The chain employs TRBV20-1 and TRBJ1-1; D possibly corresponds to TRBD1 (6 bases). Per the germline V gene, CDR1 is DFQATT and CDR2 is SNEGSKA (reference sequence). Trimming stripped 3 bases from V and 7 bases from J, with 15 bases between. This CDR3 has 13 residues. The CDR3 DNA reads as TGCAGTGCTAGGTTACAGGGACTGATTGAAGCTTTCTTT. This translates into CSARLQGLIEAFF.

This chain joins TRBV7-8 and TRBJ2-7; maybe TRBD1 (6 bases). V dropped 2 bases and J dropped 5 bases, with 16 bases sitting between them. CDR1 is SGHVS and CDR2 is FQNEAQ in the germline V gene. This CDR3 has 15 residues. CDR3 protein: CASSLRVQGFDEQYF. CDR3 sequence (DNA): TGTGCCAGCAGCTTAAGGGTTCAGGGGTTCGACGAGCAGTACTTC.

This clonotype was observed at least ten times. The V gene is TRBV27, the J gene TRBJ2-1, with D possibly being TRBD1 (7 bases). Between the trimmed V and J ends, which lost 5 bases and 2 bases, there was a span of 10 bases. The CDR3 totals 14 residues. The V gene's germline CDR1 is MNHEY and CDR2 SMNVEV (reference sequence). The CDR3 DNA follows: TGTGCCAGCAGTGCGGGGACAGCCTACAATGAGCAGTTCTTC. Translated: CASSAGTAYNEQFF.

A note on this clonotype: At one of its ends the junction is not consistent with the germline gene, which may arise from a read error. The chain links TRBV19 to TRBJ2-7, with D hard to call. CDR3 length: 13 amino acids. The germline V gene has CDR1 LNHDA and CDR2 SQIVND (reference sequence). The CDR3 here is CASSWTDSYEQYF. The CDR3 coding sequence is TGCGCCAGCAGCTGGACGGATTCCTACGAGCAGTACTTC.

The rearrangement joins TRBV11-2 to TRBJ2-3; D unresolved. Germline-derived CDR1 and CDR2 are SGHAT and FQNNGV. The V end lost 0 bases, the J end lost 3 bases, and 4 bases lay between the germline ends. The CDR3 loop spans 13 amino acids. CDR3 coding DNA: TGTGCCAGCAGCTTAGACCCGACAGATACGCAGTATTTT. This sequence encodes CASSLDPTDTQYF.

The genes are TRBV7-3 and TRBJ1-2; D possibly corresponds to TRBD1 (5 bases). V shed 0 bases and J shed 2 bases, with 10 bases lying between them. This CDR3 has 15 amino acids. Germline V lookup: CDR1 SGHTA, CDR2 FQGTGA. The DNA for the CDR3 is TGTGCCAGCAGCTTAACCGGGACGGACAACTATGGCTACACCTTC. It yields the protein CASSLTGTDNYGYTF.

This clonotype has a count of ten or more. The genes are TRBV19 and TRBJ2-7; 12 bases line up with TRBD2. Per the germline V gene, CDR1 is LNHDA and CDR2 is SQIVND (reference sequence). The trim removed 5 bases at V and 4 bases at J, leaving 6 bases unmatched. The CDR3 has 15 amino acids. The CDR3 sequence: CASSWSTSGGYEQYF. For the CDR3, the DNA is TGTGCCAGTAGTTGGTCGACTAGCGGGGGTTACGAGCAGTACTTC.